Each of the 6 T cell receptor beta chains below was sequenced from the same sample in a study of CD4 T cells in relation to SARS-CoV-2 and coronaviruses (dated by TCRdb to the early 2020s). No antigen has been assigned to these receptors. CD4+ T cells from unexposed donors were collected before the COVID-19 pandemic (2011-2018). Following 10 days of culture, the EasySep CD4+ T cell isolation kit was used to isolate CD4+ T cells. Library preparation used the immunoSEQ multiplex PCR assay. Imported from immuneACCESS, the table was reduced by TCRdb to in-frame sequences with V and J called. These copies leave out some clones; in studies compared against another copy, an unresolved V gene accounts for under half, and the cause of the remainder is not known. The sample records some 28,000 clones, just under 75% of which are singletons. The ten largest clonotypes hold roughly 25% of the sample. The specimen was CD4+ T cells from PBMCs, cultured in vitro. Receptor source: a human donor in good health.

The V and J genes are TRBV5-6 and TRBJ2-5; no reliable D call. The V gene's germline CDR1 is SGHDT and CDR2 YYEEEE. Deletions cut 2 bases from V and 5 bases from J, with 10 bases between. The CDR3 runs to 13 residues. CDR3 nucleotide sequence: TGTGCCAGCAGCTTTGCCGGTGGGGAGACCCAGTACTTC. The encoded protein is CASSFAGGETQYF.

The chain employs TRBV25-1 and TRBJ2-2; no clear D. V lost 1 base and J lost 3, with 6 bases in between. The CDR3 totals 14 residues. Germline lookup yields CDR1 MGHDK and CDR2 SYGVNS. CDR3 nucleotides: TGTGCCAGCAGTGAATCTGGGCACACCGGGGAGCTGTTTTTT. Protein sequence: CASSESGHTGELFF.

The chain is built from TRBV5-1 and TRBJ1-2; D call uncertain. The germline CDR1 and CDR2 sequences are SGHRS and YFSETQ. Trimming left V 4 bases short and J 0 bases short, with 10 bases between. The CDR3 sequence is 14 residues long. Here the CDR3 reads CASSAAGTNYGYTF. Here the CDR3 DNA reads TGCGCCAGCAGCGCGGCAGGAACTAACTATGGCTACACCTTC.

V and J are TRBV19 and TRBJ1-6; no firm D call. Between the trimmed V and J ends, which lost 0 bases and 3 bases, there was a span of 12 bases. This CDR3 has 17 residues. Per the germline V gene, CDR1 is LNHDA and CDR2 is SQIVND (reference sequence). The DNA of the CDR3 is TGTGCCAGTAGTATAGATCGCGCGGGCAACTATAATTCACCCCTCCACTTT. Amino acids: CASSIDRAGNYNSPLHF.

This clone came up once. The CDR3 protein is CASSLAGGGRNNEQFF. CDR3 nucleotide sequence: TGCGCCAGCAGCTTGGCGGGCGGGGGCCGTAATAATGAGCAGTTCTTC. The rearrangement uses TRBV5-1 and TRBJ2-1; D is perhaps TRBD2 (7 bases). Germline CDR1 SGHRS, CDR2 YFSETQ. This CDR3 is 16 amino acids long. V was cut by 0 bases and J by 7 bases, with 17 bases left in between.

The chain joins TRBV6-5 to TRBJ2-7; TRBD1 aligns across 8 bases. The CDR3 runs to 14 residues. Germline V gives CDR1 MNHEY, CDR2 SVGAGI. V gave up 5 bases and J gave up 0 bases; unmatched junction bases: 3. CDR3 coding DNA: TGTGCCAGCAGTATACAGGGGGACTCCTACGAGCAGTACTTC. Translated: CASSIQGDSYEQYF.